This T cell receptor beta chain was sequenced for a study of shared clonotypes between healthy human individuals. TCRdb's copy holds only in-frame clones and misses some; the assay was immunoSEQ multiplex PCR. The data show roughly 700,000 clones, approximately 79% seen once. Germline CDR1 reads SNHLY; CDR2 reads FYNNEI. Trimming stripped 5 bases from V and 0 bases from J, with 8 bases between. This CDR3 has 14 amino acids. The chain joins TRBV2 to TRBJ1-5, with unresolved D. Sequenced input: memory CD4+ T cells sorted from blood. Subset denoted: CD45RA-negative fraction. This TCR derives from a woman in her twenties or thirties in good health. CDR3 residues: CASSPRYSNQPQHF. CDR3 nucleotides: TGTGCCAGCAGTCCTAGATATAGCAATCAGCCCCAGCATTTT. The full variable domain, completed using reference TRBV2 and TRBJ1-5, is EPEVTQTPSHQVTQMGQEVILRCVPISNHLYFYWYRQILGQKVEFLVSFYNNEISEKSEIFDDQFSVERPDGSNFTLKIRSTKLEDSAMYFCASSPRYSNQPQHFGDGTRLSIL.